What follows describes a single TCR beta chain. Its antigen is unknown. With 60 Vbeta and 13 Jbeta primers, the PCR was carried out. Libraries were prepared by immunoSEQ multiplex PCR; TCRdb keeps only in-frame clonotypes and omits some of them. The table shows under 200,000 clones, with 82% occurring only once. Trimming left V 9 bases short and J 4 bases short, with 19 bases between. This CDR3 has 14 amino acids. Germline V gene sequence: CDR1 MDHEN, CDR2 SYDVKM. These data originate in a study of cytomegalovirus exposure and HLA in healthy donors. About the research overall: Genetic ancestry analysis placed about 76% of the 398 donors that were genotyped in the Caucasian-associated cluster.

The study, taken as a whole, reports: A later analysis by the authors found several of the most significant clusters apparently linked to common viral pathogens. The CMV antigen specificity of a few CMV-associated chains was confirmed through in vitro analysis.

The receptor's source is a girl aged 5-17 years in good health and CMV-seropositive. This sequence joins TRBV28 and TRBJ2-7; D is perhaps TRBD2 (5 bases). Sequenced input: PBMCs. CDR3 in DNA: TGTGCCAGTCGAGCCAGCGGAGAGCGTTACGAGCAGTACTTC. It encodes CASRASGERYEQYF.